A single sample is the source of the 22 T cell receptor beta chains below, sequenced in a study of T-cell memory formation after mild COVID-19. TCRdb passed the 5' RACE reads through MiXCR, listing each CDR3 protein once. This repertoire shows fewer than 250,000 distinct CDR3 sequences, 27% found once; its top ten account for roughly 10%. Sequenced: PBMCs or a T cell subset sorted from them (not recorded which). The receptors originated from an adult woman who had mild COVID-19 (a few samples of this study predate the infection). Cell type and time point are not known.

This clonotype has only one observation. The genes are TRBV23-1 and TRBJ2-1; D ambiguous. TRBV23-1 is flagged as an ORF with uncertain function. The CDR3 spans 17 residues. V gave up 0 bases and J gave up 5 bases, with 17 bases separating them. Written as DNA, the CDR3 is TGCGCCAGCAGTCAATCGCCCCCTTCCCGGAAGAACAATGAGCAGTTCTTC. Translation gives CASSQSPPSRKNNEQFF.

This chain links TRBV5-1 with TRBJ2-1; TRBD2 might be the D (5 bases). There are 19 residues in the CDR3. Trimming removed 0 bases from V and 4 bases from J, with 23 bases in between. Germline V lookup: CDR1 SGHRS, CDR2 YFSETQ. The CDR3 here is CASSLGGLVASWEYNEQFF. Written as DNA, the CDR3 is TGCGCCAGCAGCTTGGGAGGGCTAGTTGCTAGTTGGGAATACAATGAGCAGTTCTTC.

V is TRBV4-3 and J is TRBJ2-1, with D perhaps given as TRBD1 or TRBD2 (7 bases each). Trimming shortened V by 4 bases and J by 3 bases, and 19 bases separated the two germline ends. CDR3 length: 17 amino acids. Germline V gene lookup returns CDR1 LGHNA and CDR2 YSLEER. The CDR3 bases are TGCGCCAGCAGCCCCCGGGACAGCCCGGGAGGCTACAATGAGCAGTTCTTC. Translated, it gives CASSPRDSPGGYNEQFF.

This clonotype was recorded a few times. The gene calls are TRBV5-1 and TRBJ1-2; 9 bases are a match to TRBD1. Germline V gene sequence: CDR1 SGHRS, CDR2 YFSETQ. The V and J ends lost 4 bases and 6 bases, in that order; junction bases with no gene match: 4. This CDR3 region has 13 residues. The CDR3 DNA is TGCGCCAGCAGCGCGGGACAGGGACATGGCTACACCTTC. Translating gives CASSAGQGHGYTF.

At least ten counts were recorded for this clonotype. CDR3 nucleotides: TGTGCCAGCAGTTATTCGAGACCCAACTCTGGGGCCAACGTCCTGACTTTC. This gives the protein CASSYSRPNSGANVLTF. V gene TRBV6-5 combines with J gene TRBJ2-6; D unclear. The CDR3 has 17 amino acids. The germline V gene has CDR1 MNHEY and CDR2 SVGAGI. Trimming pared 3 bases from V and 0 bases from J, leaving 12 bases between.

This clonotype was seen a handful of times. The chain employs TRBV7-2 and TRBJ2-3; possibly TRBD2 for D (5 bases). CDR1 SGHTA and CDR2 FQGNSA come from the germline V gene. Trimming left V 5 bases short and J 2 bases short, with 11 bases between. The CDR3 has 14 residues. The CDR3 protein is CASSPVATTDTQYF. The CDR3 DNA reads TGTGCCAGCAGCCCTGTAGCGACCACAGATACGCAGTATTTT. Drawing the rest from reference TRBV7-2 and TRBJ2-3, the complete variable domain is GAGVSQSPSNKVTEKGKDVELRCDPISGHTALYWYRQSLGQGLEFLIYFQGNSAPDKSGLPSDRFSAERTGGSVSTLTIQRTQQEDSAVYLCASSPVATTDTQYFGPGTRLTVL.

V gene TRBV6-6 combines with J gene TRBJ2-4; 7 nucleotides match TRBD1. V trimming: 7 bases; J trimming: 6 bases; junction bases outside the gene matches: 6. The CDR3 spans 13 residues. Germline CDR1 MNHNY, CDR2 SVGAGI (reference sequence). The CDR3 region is CASKPTGSNIQYF. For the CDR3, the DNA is TGTGCCAGCAAGCCGACAGGGTCAAACATTCAGTACTTC.

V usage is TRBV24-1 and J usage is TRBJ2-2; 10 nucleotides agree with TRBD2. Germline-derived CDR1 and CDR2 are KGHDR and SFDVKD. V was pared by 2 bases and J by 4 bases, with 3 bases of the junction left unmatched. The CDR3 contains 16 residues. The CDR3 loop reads CATSDWTSGGTGELFF. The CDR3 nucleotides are TGTGCCACCAGTGATTGGACTAGCGGCGGCACCGGGGAGCTGTTTTTT.

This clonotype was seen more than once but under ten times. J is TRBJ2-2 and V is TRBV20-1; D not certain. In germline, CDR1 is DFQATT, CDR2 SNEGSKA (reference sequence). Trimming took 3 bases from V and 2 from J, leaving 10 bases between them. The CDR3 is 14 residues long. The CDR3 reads CSASANGNTGELFF. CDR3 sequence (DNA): TGCAGTGCTAGTGCAAATGGTAACACCGGGGAGCTGTTTTTT.

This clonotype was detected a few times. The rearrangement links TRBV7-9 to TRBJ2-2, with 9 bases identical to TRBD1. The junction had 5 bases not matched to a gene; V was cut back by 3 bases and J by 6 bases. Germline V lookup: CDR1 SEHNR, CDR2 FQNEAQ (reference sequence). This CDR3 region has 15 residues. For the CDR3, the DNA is TGTGCCAGCAGCTTCGGGACAGGGATTGCCGGGGAGCTGTTTTTT. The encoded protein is CASSFGTGIAGELFF.

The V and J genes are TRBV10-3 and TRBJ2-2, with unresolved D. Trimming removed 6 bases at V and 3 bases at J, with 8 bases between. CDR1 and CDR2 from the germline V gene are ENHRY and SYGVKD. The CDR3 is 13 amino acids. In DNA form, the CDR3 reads TGTGCCATCAGGGCAGGAGACACCGGGGAGCTGTTTTTT. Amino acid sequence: CAIRAGDTGELFF.

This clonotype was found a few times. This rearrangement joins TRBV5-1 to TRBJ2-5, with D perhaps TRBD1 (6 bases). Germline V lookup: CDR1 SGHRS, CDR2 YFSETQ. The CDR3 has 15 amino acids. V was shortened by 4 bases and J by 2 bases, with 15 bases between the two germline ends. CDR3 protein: CASSDAGQIQETQYF. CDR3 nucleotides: TGCGCCAGCAGCGACGCCGGACAGATTCAAGAGACCCAGTACTTC.

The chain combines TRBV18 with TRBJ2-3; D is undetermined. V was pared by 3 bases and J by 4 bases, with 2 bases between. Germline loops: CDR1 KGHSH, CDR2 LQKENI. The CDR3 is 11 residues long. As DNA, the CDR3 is TGTGCCAGCTCACCGTCAGATACGCAGTATTTT. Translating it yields CASSPSDTQYF.

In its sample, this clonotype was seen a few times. The CDR3 DNA follows: TGCAGTGCCAGGGGGCAGGGTTACGAGCAGTACTTC. Translation gives CSARGQGYEQYF. The gene calls are TRBV20-1 and TRBJ2-7; 8 bases are shared with TRBD1. J gave up 4 bases and V 6 bases, and 5 bases lay outside the gene matches. This CDR3 contains 12 residues. CDR1 is DFQATT, CDR2 SNEGSKA, per germline (reference sequence).

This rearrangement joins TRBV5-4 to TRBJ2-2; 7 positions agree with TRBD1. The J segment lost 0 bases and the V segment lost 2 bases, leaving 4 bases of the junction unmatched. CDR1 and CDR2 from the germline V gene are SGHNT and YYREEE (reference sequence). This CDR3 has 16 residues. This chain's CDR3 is CASSFRTGTNTGELFF. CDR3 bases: TGTGCCAGCAGCTTTAGGACAGGAACGAACACCGGGGAGCTGTTTTTT.

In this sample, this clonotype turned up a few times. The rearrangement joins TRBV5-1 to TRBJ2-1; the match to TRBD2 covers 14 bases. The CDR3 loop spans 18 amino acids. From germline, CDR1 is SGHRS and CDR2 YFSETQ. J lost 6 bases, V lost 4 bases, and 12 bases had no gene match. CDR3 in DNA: TGCGCCAGCAGCCAGGGACTAGCGGGAGAAATTCGCAGCAATGAGCAGTTCTTC. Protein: CASSQGLAGEIRSNEQFF.

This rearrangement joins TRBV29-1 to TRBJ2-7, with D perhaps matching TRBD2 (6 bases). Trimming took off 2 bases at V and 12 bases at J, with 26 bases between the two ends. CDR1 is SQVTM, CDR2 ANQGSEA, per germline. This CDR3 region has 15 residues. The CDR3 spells CSVEFGTSSTLRAYF. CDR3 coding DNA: TGCAGCGTTGAATTCGGGACTTCATCTACCCTACGAGCGTACTTC.

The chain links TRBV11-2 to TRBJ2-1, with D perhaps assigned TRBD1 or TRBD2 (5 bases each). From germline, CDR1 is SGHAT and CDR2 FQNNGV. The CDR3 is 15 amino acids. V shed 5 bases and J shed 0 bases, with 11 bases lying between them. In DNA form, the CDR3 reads TGTGCCAGCAGCATCCCCGGGACCTCCTACAATGAGCAGTTCTTC. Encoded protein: CASSIPGTSYNEQFF.

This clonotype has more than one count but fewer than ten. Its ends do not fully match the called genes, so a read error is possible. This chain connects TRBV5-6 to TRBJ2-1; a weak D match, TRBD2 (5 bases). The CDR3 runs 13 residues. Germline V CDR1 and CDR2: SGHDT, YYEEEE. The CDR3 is CASTPGGYSEQFF. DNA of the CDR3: TGTGCCAGCACCCCCGGCGGGTACAGTGAGCAGTTCTTC.

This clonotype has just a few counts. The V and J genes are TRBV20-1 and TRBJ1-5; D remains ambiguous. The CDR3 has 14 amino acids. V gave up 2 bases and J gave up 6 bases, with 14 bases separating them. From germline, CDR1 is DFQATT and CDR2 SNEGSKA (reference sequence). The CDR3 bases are TGCAGTGCTAGATCATCCGGGATTGGTCAGCCCCAGCATTTT. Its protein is CSARSSGIGQPQHF.

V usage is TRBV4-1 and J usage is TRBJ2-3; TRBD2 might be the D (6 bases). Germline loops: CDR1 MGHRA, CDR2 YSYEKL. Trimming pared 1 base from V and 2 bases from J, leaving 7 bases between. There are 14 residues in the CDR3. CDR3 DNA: TGCGCCAGCAGCCAAGCGGGGGACACAGATACGCAGTATTTT. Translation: CASSQAGDTDTQYF.

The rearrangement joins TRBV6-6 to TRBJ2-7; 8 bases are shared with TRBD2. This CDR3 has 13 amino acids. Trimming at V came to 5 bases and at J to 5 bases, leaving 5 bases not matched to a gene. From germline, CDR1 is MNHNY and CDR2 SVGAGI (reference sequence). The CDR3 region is CASSQGLVDEQYF. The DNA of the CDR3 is TGTGCCAGCAGTCAGGGACTAGTTGACGAGCAGTACTTC.